Each of the 28 T cell receptor beta chains below was sequenced from the same sample in a study of blood T cell repertoires in COVID-19. Here immunoSEQ multiplex PCR was the method, and the copy in TCRdb shows in-frame clones only, minus some. The sample lists roughly 60,000 clones, about four fifths occurring once. Sequencing used peripheral blood. The receptors come from a man older than 75 with COVID-19, enrolled during active disease.

V is TRBV2 and J is TRBJ1-1, with 8 bases identical to TRBD1. The CDR3 runs 13 residues. Per germline, CDR1 SNHLY and CDR2 FYNNEI. J was trimmed by 4 bases and V by 6 bases; bases with no gene match: 4. In DNA form, the CDR3 reads TGTGCCAGCAGGTCGACAGGGGCCACTGAAGCTTTCTTT. Translating it yields CASRSTGATEAFF.

The chain joins TRBV28 to TRBJ2-1, with D perhaps TRBD2 (6 bases). The germline CDR1 and CDR2 sequences are MDHEN and SYDVKM. The CDR3 loop spans 14 amino acids. Trimming stripped 10 bases from V and 3 bases from J, with 16 bases between. CDR3 nucleotide sequence: TGTGCCATCACCTCAGCGGGTGACTACAATGAGCAGTTCTTC. Protein: CAITSAGDYNEQFF.

This clone has just a few counts. The chain joins TRBV27 to TRBJ1-4, with D possibly matching TRBD1 (5 bases). V shed 4 bases and J shed 8 bases, with 17 bases lying between them. The CDR3 contains 15 residues. Germline values: CDR1 MNHEY, CDR2 SMNVEV (reference sequence). The CDR3 DNA follows: TGTGCCAGCAGTTCCGAGCAGGGACTATTAGAAAAACTGTTTTTT. Its protein is CASSSEQGLLEKLFF.

This clone has a single count. The rearrangement joins TRBV7-8 to TRBJ2-1, with D perhaps matching TRBD2 (6 bases). Trimming shortened V by 1 base and J by 4 bases, and 14 bases separated the two germline ends. This CDR3 has 16 residues. CDR1 SGHVS and CDR2 FQNEAQ come from the germline V gene. CDR3 region: CASSLVGGRAYNEQFF. The CDR3 DNA is TGTGCCAGCAGCTTAGTGGGGGGAAGGGCTTACAATGAGCAGTTCTTC.

This clone was seen once. The chain couples TRBV29-1 to TRBJ1-2; possible D gene TRBD1, 5 bases. V was cut by 0 bases and J by 4 bases, with 15 bases left in between. The germline CDR1 and CDR2 sequences are SQVTM and ANQGSEA. CDR3 size: 15 residues. CDR3 DNA: TGCAGCGTTGAAGATTGGGAAAAGGGGTCCTATGGCTACACCTTC. Encoded protein: CSVEDWEKGSYGYTF.

V and J are TRBV11-3 and TRBJ2-3; TRBD1 is a possible D gene (6 bases). CDR1 is SGHNT, CDR2 YENEEA, per germline. The ends were cut back, 0 bases at V and 0 bases at J, with 7 bases in the middle. There are 15 residues in the CDR3. The CDR3 DNA is TGTGCCAGCAGCTTAGATGGACAGAGCACAGATACGCAGTATTTT. Translated, it gives CASSLDGQSTDTQYF.

This clone was detected a few times. The genes are TRBV3-1 (or the pseudogene TRBV3-2) and TRBJ1-1; tentatively, D is TRBD1 (5 bases). Between the trimmed V and J ends, which lost 4 bases and 5 bases, there was a span of 11 bases. The germline V gene has CDR1 LGHDT and CDR2 YNNKEL (reference sequence). This CDR3 is built from 13 residues. The CDR3 region is CASSLQGETEAFF. The CDR3 DNA sequence: TGTGCCAGCAGCCTTCAGGGTGAGACTGAAGCTTTCTTT.

The chain uses TRBV19 and TRBJ1-5, with 7 bases lining up with TRBD1. V shed 7 bases and J 0 bases; nucleotides not matched to a gene: 6. The CDR3 covers 15 residues. Germline assignment: CDR1 LNHDA and CDR2 SQIVND (reference sequence). The CDR3 loop reads CASTRGTVSNQPQHF. The CDR3 coding sequence is TGTGCCAGTACCAGGGGGACAGTTAGCAATCAGCCCCAGCATTTT.

The chain employs TRBV2 and TRBJ1-4; D is ambiguous. The germline gives CDR1 SNHLY, CDR2 FYNNEI. V was shortened by 4 bases and J by 6 bases, with 18 bases between the two germline ends. The CDR3 contains 16 residues. CDR3 DNA: TGTGCCAGCAGTGCCCAGGCCCGGGAAGGCGATGAAAAACTGTTTTTT. Protein sequence: CASSAQAREGDEKLFF.

The chain joins TRBV19 to TRBJ1-1; D is undetermined. Per the germline V gene, CDR1 is LNHDA and CDR2 is SQIVND (reference sequence). The length of the CDR3 is 14 residues. Trimming stripped 4 bases from V and 2 bases from J, with 11 bases between. CDR3 DNA: TGTGCCAGTAGTACCCTCCCGGGTAACACTGAAGCTTTCTTT. It specifies CASSTLPGNTEAFF.

V usage is TRBV21-1 and J usage is TRBJ1-2; the table's D call of TRBD1 was not tested on the DNA. TRBV21-1 is described as a pseudogene. CDR3 length: 14 residues. The DNA for the CDR3 is TGTGCCAGCAGCGAGGAGGGACAGGGGGATGGCTACACCTTC. Amino acid sequence: CASSEEGQGDGYTF.

Written as DNA, the CDR3 is TGCGCCAGCAGCCAGGCCGCCGCGGGACTGAGAGTCTCTGAAGCTTTCTTT. Translating gives CASSQAAAGLRVSEAFF. The chain links TRBV4-3 to TRBJ1-1; maybe TRBD1 (5 bases). The V end was cut by 3 bases, the J end by 6 bases, with 23 bases between. The CDR3 runs to 17 residues. The V gene's germline CDR1 is LGHNA and CDR2 YSLEER.

The chain uses TRBV28 and TRBJ1-5; D is undetermined. This CDR3 is built from 15 residues. Germline V gives CDR1 MDHEN, CDR2 SYDVKM. Trimming shortened V by 6 bases and J by 6 bases, and 18 bases separated the two germline ends. DNA for the CDR3: TGTGCCAGCAGCGGCGTCGGGGTTGGTGGTCAGCCCCAGCATTTT. Its protein is CASSGVGVGGQPQHF.

The chain links TRBV9 to TRBJ2-1; 7 positions match TRBD2. The CDR3 is 16 residues long. V shed 0 bases, J shed 3 bases, and the junction held 6 bases outside the gene matches. CDR1 SGDLS and CDR2 YYNGEE come from the germline V gene. The CDR3 DNA reads as TGTGCCAGCAGCGTAGTGGGGGGAGGGGTCTACAATGAGCAGTTCTTC. Encoded protein: CASSVVGGGVYNEQFF.

This chain joins TRBV4-3 and TRBJ1-3; 8 nucleotides line up with TRBD1. Germline V gene sequence: CDR1 LGHNA, CDR2 YSLEER. The V segment lost 1 base and the J segment 0 bases; nucleotides outside the gene matches: 2. The length of the CDR3 is 16 residues. The CDR3 spells CASSQGDRSSGNTIYF. In nucleotides, the CDR3 is TGCGCCAGCAGCCAAGGGGACAGGAGCTCTGGAAACACCATATATTTT.

The V call is TRBV20-1, the J call TRBJ2-7; D is undetermined. Germline assignment: CDR1 DFQATT and CDR2 SNEGSKA (reference sequence). The CDR3 length is 12 residues. V was shortened by 3 bases and J by 2 bases, with 8 bases between the two germline ends. CDR3 DNA sequence: TGCAGTGCTAGTACACAGACCTACGAGCAGTACGTC. Its protein product is CSASTQTYEQYV.

The gene calls are TRBV6-2 or TRBV6-3 and TRBJ1-2; maybe TRBD1 (5 bases). The CDR3 runs 13 residues. Trimming pared 4 bases from V and 8 bases from J, leaving 14 bases between. Germline V CDR1 and CDR2: MNHEY, SVGEGT. The CDR3 region is CASSLAGVSGYTF. The CDR3 region has the DNA TGTGCCAGCAGTTTAGCGGGGGTGAGCGGCTACACCTTC.

The chain joins TRBV29-1 to TRBJ2-1, with D possibly being TRBD2 (6 bases). Per the germline V gene, CDR1 is SQVTM and CDR2 is ANQGSEA. The CDR3 length is 14 residues. V dropped 8 bases and J dropped 4 bases, with 18 bases sitting between them. Here the CDR3 reads CSSYGDSPYNEQFF. As DNA, the CDR3 is TGCAGCTCCTACGGGGACTCCCCATACAATGAGCAGTTCTTC.

V and J are TRBV9 and TRBJ2-1; 11 positions agree with TRBD2. Germline CDR1 SGDLS, CDR2 YYNGEE. This CDR3 is 15 amino acids long. Losses at the gene ends were 1 base for V and 9 bases for J; bases not matched to a gene: 6. The CDR3 protein is CASSVIAGGVGEQFF. CDR3 DNA sequence: TGTGCCAGCAGCGTAATAGCGGGAGGGGTAGGTGAGCAGTTCTTC. Looking up the rest from reference TRBV9 and TRBJ2-1 gives the full variable domain: DSGVTQTPKHLITATGQRVTLRCSPRSGDLSVYWYQQSLDQGLQFLIQYYNGEERAKGNILERFSAQQFPDLHSELNLSSLELGDSALYFCASSVIAGGVGEQFFGPGTRLTVL.

This clone was detected only a few times. The chain uses TRBV7-2 and TRBJ1-1, with no clear D. Trimming left V 6 bases short and J 3 bases short, with 11 bases between. The CDR3 extends over 13 amino acids. CDR1 is SGHTA and CDR2 is FQGNSA in the germline V gene. Written as DNA, the CDR3 is TGTGCCAGCAGTTCCGTCCTGTACACTGAAGCTTTCTTT. As protein: CASSSVLYTEAFF.

CDR3 residues: CASSFTGTSPYEQYF. In nucleotides, the CDR3 is TGTGCCAGCAGCTTCACCGGGACTTCTCCCTACGAGCAGTACTTC. This chain uses TRBV11-2 with TRBJ2-7, with a tentative D call TRBD2 (6 bases). The CDR3 consists of 15 residues. The V gene lost 3 bases and the J gene lost 2 bases, with 14 bases spanning the gap. Germline V gene data show CDR1 as SGHAT and CDR2 as FQNNGV.

This chain joins TRBV6-2 or TRBV6-3 and TRBJ2-5; 9 positions agree with TRBD2. CDR1 is MNHEY and CDR2 is SVGEGT in the germline V gene. With V trimmed by 2 bases and J by 1 base, 11 bases remained unmatched. This CDR3 comprises 18 residues. The CDR3: CASSYTPGSGRFQETQYF. In DNA, the CDR3 is TGTGCCAGCAGTTACACCCCCGGCAGCGGGAGGTTCCAAGAGACCCAGTACTTC.

The rearrangement uses TRBV5-6 and TRBJ2-7, with 9 positions matching TRBD2. The CDR3 totals 15 residues. The J segment lost 3 bases and the V segment lost 0 bases, leaving 4 bases of the junction unmatched. Germline-derived CDR1 and CDR2 are SGHDT and YYEEEE. The CDR3 nucleotides are TGTGCCAGCAGCTTGGAGGGACTAGCTCTCTACGAGCAGTACGTC. Its translation: CASSLEGLALYEQYV.

In this sample, this clone turned up once. This chain links TRBV18 with TRBJ1-2, with 7 bases matching TRBD1. Germline V CDR1 and CDR2: KGHSH, LQKENI. CDR3 length: 16 amino acids. The trim removed 3 bases at V and 4 bases at J, leaving 11 bases unmatched. The CDR3 DNA reads as TGTGCCAGCTCACCGGTCGGACAGGATCCTCTCTATGGCTACACCTTC. Its translation: CASSPVGQDPLYGYTF.

This clone was detected only a few times. This sequence joins TRBV19 and TRBJ1-2; no clear D. Deletions cut 3 bases from V and 8 bases from J, with 10 bases between. Germline V gives CDR1 LNHDA, CDR2 SQIVND (reference sequence). The CDR3 consists of 12 residues. The CDR3 bases are TGTGCCAGTAGTATTTTCGGGGTCGGCTACACCTTC. This encodes CASSIFGVGYTF.

The CDR3 DNA follows: TGTGCCAGCAGCAAACCTACAGGGGGTGACTATGGCTACACCTTC. Protein product: CASSKPTGGDYGYTF. V usage is TRBV28 and J usage is TRBJ1-2, with 8 nucleotides matching TRBD1. The J segment lost 3 bases and the V segment lost 6 bases, leaving 9 bases of the junction unmatched. Germline V gene lookup returns CDR1 MDHEN and CDR2 SYDVKM. CDR3 length equals 15 residues.

This chain uses TRBV4-3 with TRBJ1-2, with 7 bases lining up with TRBD1. The CDR3 length is 15 residues. In germline, CDR1 is LGHNA, CDR2 YSLEER. V lost 0 bases to trimming and J lost 4 bases; unmatched junction nucleotides: 5. CDR3 protein: CASSQELQGIYGYTF. CDR3 DNA: TGCGCCAGCAGCCAAGAATTACAGGGGATCTATGGCTACACCTTC.

The V gene is TRBV20-1, the J gene TRBJ1-1; D might be TRBD1 (5 bases). Germline V gives CDR1 DFQATT, CDR2 SNEGSKA (reference sequence). The CDR3 is made up of 14 amino acids. Trimming stripped 3 bases from V and 2 bases from J, with 13 bases between. This CDR3 is CSASGGRGNTEAFF. The CDR3 DNA is TGCAGTGCTAGTGGCGGGAGGGGCAACACTGAAGCTTTCTTT.